Each of the 14 T cell receptor beta chains below was sequenced from the same sample in a study of cytomegalovirus exposure and HLA in healthy donors. The PCR had 60 Vbeta and 13 Jbeta primers. Clones were sequenced by immunoSEQ multiplex PCR, and TCRdb holds only the in-frame ones, with some missing. Among about 150,000 clones listed, roughly three quarters were seen once. Sequenced: PBMCs. The receptors derive from a middle-aged woman in good health and CMV-seronegative.

The chain links TRBV29-1 to TRBJ2-4, with D perhaps matching TRBD2 (5 bases). The ends were cut back, 8 bases at V and 8 bases at J, with 13 bases in the middle. Germline CDR1 is SQVTM and CDR2 is ANQGSEA. The CDR3 spans 11 residues. The DNA for the CDR3 is TGCAGCACCGCGGGCCCCGACATTCAGTACTTC. Translated, it gives CSTAGPDIQYF.

J is TRBJ2-7 and V is TRBV11-1; a possible D gene is TRBD1 (6 bases). The V end was cut by 5 bases, the J end by 3 bases, with 17 bases between. The CDR3 extends over 15 amino acids. Germline V gene sequence: CDR1 SGHAT, CDR2 FQDESV (reference sequence). In DNA form, the CDR3 reads TGTGCCAGCAGCCCTAGACAGGCAGGGAACTACGAGCAGTACTTC. Translation: CASSPRQAGNYEQYF.

The J gene is TRBJ1-2, the V gene TRBV7-2; D is ambiguous. This CDR3 is 14 amino acids long. The V end lost 5 bases, the J end lost 1 base, and 11 bases lay between the germline ends. Germline-derived CDR1 and CDR2 are SGHTA and FQGNSA. CDR3 DNA: TGTGCCAGCAGCCGCATCGGGGTTAACTATGGCTACACCTTC. Its translation: CASSRIGVNYGYTF. Full variable domain (rest looked up from reference TRBV7-2 and TRBJ1-2): GAGVSQSPSNKVTEKGKDVELRCDPISGHTALYWYRQSLGQGLEFLIYFQGNSAPDKSGLPSDRFSAERTGGSVSTLTIQRTQQEDSAVYLCASSRIGVNYGYTFGSGTRLTVV.

The chain employs TRBV28 and TRBJ2-1; TRBD1 matches at 11 bases. Germline CDR1 MDHEN, CDR2 SYDVKM. V trimming: 6 bases; J trimming: 11 bases; junction bases outside the gene matches: 15. The length of the CDR3 is 16 residues. The chain's CDR3 is CASSTPGGQGARKQFF. CDR3 coding DNA: TGTGCCAGCAGCACCCCCGGAGGACAGGGGGCGAGGAAGCAGTTCTTC. The whole variable domain, filled in from reference TRBV28 and TRBJ2-1, reads DVKVTQSSRYLVKRTGEKVFLECVQDMDHENMFWYRQDPGLGLRLIYFSYDVKMKEKGDIPEGYSVSREKKERFSLILESASTNQTSMYLCASSTPGGQGARKQFFGPGTRLTVL.

The V call is TRBV7-8, the J call TRBJ2-1; tentatively, D is TRBD1 (6 bases). The germline gives CDR1 SGHVS, CDR2 FQNEAQ. V lost 6 bases, J lost 0 bases, and 15 bases lay in between. CDR3 length: 16 amino acids. The CDR3 region is CASSPRTVSSYNEQFF. In DNA form, the CDR3 reads TGTGCCAGCAGTCCCAGGACAGTTAGCTCCTACAATGAGCAGTTCTTC.

This clone has a single count. The chain is built from TRBV21-1 and TRBJ1-2. TRBV21-1 is a pseudogene. This CDR3 contains 13 residues. The CDR3 region has the DNA TGTGCCAGCAGTGAGGGTAGGGTTGGCGGCTACACCTTC. It codes for CASSEGRVGGYTF.

This clone was observed a single time. The chain joins TRBV9 to TRBJ1-2; 10 bases line up with TRBD1. The CDR3 contains 16 residues. Germline CDR1 and CDR2: SGDLS and YYNGEE. Trimming removed 4 bases from V and 9 bases from J; junction bases left unmatched: 15. The chain's CDR3 is CASSPSGSGQGFSYTF. The CDR3 DNA reads as TGTGCCAGCAGCCCTAGTGGTTCGGGACAGGGGTTTAGCTACACCTTC.

The chain is built from TRBV7-9 and TRBJ1-6; 7 bases align to TRBD1. Losses at the gene ends were 1 base for V and 8 bases for J; bases not matched to a gene: 2. Germline values: CDR1 SEHNR, CDR2 FQNEAQ (reference sequence). This CDR3 is 14 amino acids long. Here the CDR3 DNA reads TGTGCCAGCAGCTTAGGGCAGGGGGATTCACCCCTCCACTTT. Residues: CASSLGQGDSPLHF.

The J gene is TRBJ1-1, the V gene TRBV11-1; D remains unclear. V was pared by 5 bases and J by 2 bases, with 12 bases between. Germline V gene lookup returns CDR1 SGHAT and CDR2 FQDESV (reference sequence). CDR3 size: 14 residues. CDR3 nucleotides: TGTGCCAGCAGCCACTCTCGAGATAACACTGAAGCTTTCTTT. Amino acid sequence: CASSHSRDNTEAFF.

A few counts support this clone. The chain recombines TRBV5-1 with TRBJ2-3; D may be TRBD2 (6 bases). V lost 3 bases and J 6 bases, leaving 14 bases between the germline ends. The CDR3 spans 14 residues. The germline CDR1 and CDR2 sequences are SGHRS and YFSETQ. The CDR3 nucleotides are TGCGCCAGCAGCTCAGGGACTGCGAGGGATACGCAGTATTTT. It codes for CASSSGTARDTQYF.

The J gene is TRBJ2-3, the V gene TRBV5-4; 7 nucleotides line up with TRBD2. Germline CDR1 and CDR2: SGHNT and YYREEE (reference sequence). The CDR3 extends over 18 amino acids. Trimming cost V 4 bases and J 2 bases; bases outside gene matches: 16. The CDR3 spells CASSGGGTGTILTDTQYF. The CDR3 coding sequence is TGTGCCAGCAGCGGGGGGGGTACCGGGACTATCCTCACAGATACGCAGTATTTT.

This clone was seen only once. The J gene is TRBJ2-7, the V gene TRBV18; 8 bases align to TRBD2. From germline, CDR1 is KGHSH and CDR2 LQKENI. The ends lost 1 base at V and 3 bases at J; junction bases unmatched: 5. The CDR3 has 15 residues. The CDR3 nucleotides are TGTGCCAGCTCACCACGCTCCGGGGGGGGCTACGAGCAGTACTTC. It specifies CASSPRSGGGYEQYF.

This clone was seen a few times. The rearrangement uses TRBV7-2 and TRBJ2-7; D is unclear. V lost 1 base to trimming and J lost 3 bases, with 7 bases between them. Germline CDR1 and CDR2: SGHTA and FQGNSA. The length of the CDR3 is 13 residues. The CDR3 DNA sequence: TGTGCCAGCAGCTTAGGTCTACTCTACGAGCAGTACTTC. It is translated as CASSLGLLYEQYF.

The rearrangement links TRBV11-3 to TRBJ1-1; D is perhaps TRBD1 (6 bases). The germline gives CDR1 SGHNT, CDR2 YENEEA. With 0 bases removed from V and 7 bases from J, the gap between germline ends came to 15 bases. The CDR3 has 15 amino acids. This chain's CDR3 is CASSLEGHRTVEAFF. The CDR3 DNA is TGTGCCAGCAGCTTAGAGGGGCACCGGACAGTTGAAGCTTTCTTT. The full variable domain, rest sourced from reference TRBV11-3 and TRBJ1-1, is EAGVVQSPRYKIIEKKQPVAFWCNPISGHNTLYWYLQNLGQGPELLIRYENEEAVDDSQLPKDRFSAERLKGVDSTLKIQPAELGDSAVYLCASSLEGHRTVEAFFGQGTRLTVV.